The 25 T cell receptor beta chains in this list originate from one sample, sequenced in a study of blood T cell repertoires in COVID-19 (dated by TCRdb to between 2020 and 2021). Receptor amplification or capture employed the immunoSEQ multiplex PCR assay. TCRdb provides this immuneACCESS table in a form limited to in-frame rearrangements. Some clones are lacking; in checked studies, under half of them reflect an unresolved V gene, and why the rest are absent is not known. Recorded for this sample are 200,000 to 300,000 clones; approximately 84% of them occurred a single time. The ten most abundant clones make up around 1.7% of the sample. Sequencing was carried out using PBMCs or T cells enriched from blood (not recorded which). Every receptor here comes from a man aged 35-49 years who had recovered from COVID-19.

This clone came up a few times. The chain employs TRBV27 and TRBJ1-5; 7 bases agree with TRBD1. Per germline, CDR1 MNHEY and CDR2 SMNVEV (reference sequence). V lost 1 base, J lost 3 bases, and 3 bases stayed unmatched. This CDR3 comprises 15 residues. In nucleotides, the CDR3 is TGTGCCAGCAGTTTATTACAGGGGATCAATCAGCCCCAGCATTTT. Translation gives CASSLLQGINQPQHF.

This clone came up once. The CDR3 reads CAWSPRLVRNEQFF. The CDR3 region has the DNA TGTGCCTGGAGTCCGAGACTAGTTCGCAATGAGCAGTTCTTC. The rearrangement uses TRBV30 and TRBJ2-1; weak D call: TRBD2 (6 bases). With 2 bases removed from V and 6 bases from J, the gap between germline ends came to 14 bases. CDR3 length: 14 residues. Germline CDR1 and CDR2: GTSNPN and SVGIG (reference sequence).

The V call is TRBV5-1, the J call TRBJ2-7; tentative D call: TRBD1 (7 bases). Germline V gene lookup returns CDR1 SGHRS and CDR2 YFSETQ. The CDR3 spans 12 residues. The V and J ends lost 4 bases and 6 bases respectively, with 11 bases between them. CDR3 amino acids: CASSGGTVEQYF. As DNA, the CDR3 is TGCGCCAGCAGCGGCGGGACAGTCGAGCAGTACTTC.

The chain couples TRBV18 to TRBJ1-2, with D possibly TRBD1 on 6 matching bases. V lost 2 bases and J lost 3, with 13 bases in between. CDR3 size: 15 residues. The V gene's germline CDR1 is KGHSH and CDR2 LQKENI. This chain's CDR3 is CASSPNREDHYGYTF. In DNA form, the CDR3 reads TGTGCCAGCTCACCAAACAGGGAAGATCACTATGGCTACACCTTC.

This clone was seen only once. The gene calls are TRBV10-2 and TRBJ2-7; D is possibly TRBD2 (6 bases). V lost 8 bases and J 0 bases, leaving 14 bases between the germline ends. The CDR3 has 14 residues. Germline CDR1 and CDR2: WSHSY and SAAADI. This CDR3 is CASAEAGISYEQYF. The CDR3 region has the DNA TGCGCCAGCGCCGAGGCGGGGATCTCCTACGAGCAGTACTTC.

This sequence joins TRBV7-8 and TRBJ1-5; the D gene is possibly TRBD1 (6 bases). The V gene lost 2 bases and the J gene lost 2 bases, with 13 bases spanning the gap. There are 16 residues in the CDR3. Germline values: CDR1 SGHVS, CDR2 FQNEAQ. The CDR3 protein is CASSLTRGEGNQPQHF. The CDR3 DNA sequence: TGTGCCAGCAGCTTAACCAGGGGAGAGGGCAATCAGCCCCAGCATTTT.

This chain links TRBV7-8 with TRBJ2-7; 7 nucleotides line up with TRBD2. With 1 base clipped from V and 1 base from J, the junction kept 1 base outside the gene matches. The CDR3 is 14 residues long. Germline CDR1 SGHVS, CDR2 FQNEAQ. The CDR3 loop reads CASSLVLASYEQYF. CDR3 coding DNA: TGTGCCAGCAGCTTAGTACTAGCGTCCTACGAGCAGTACTTC.

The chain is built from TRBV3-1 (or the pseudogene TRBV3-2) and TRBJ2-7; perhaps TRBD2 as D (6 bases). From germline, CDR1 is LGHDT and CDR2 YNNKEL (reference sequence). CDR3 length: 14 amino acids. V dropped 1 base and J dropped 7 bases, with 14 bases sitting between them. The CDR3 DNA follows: TGTGCCAGCAGCCAAGCGGCAGGCGGAGGGGAGCAGTACTTC. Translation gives CASSQAAGGGEQYF.

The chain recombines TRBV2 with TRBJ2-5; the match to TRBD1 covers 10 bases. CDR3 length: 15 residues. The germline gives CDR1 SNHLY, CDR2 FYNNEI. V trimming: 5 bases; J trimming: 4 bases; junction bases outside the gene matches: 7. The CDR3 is CASSISGTGVETQYF. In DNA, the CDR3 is TGTGCCAGCAGTATTAGCGGGACAGGGGTAGAGACCCAGTACTTC.

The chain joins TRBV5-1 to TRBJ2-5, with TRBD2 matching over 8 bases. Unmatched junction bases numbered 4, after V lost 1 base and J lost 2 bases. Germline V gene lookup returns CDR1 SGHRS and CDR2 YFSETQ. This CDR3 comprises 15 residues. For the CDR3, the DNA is TGCGCCAGCAGCTTGTTAGCTAGCGGGCAAGAGACCCAGTACTTC. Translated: CASSLLASGQETQYF.

CDR3 region: CASSLDTGLPEQYF. CDR3 coding DNA: TGTGCCAGCAGCTTGGATACAGGCCTGCCTGAGCAGTACTTC. The J gene is TRBJ2-7, the V gene TRBV5-5; D perhaps matches TRBD1 (5 bases). The CDR3 spans 14 residues. Germline V gene lookup returns CDR1 SGHKS and CDR2 YYEKEE (reference sequence). Deletions cut 0 bases from V and 7 bases from J, with 14 bases between.

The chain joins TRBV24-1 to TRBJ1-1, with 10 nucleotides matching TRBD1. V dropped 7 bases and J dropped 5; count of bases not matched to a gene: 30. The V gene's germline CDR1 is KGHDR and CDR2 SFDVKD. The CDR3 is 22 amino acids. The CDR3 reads CATSDTPPHKKTGGWSGTEAFF. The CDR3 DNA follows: TGTGCCACCAGCGACACACCCCCCCACAAGAAGACAGGGGGCTGGTCGGGTACTGAAGCTTTCTTT.

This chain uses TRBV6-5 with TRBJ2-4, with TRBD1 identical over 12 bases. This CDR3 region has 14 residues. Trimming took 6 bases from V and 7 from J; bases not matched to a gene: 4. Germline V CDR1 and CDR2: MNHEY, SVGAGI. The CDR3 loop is CASRGQGAWNIQYF. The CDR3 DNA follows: TGTGCCAGCAGGGGACAGGGGGCGTGGAACATTCAGTACTTC.

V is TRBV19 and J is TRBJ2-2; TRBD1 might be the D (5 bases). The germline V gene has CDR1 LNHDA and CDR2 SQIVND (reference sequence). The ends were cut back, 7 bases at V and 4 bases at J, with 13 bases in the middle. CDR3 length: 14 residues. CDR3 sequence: CASTLTEITGELFF. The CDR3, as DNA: TGTGCCAGTACCCTGACAGAAATCACCGGGGAGCTGTTTTTT.

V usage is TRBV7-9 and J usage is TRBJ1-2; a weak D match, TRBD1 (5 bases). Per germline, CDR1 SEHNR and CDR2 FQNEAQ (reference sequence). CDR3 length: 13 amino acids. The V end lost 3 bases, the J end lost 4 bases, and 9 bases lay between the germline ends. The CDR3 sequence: CASSLGGSYGYTF. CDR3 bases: TGTGCCAGCAGCTTGGGGGGGTCCTATGGCTACACCTTC.

The CDR3 sequence: CSVDPGFPQETQYF. CDR3 in DNA: TGCAGCGTTGACCCAGGATTCCCCCAAGAGACCCAGTACTTC. This sequence joins TRBV29-1 and TRBJ2-5; D gene ambiguous. Germline loops: CDR1 SQVTM, CDR2 ANQGSEA. This CDR3 has 14 residues. The V end was cut by 3 bases, the J end by 1 base, with 12 bases between.

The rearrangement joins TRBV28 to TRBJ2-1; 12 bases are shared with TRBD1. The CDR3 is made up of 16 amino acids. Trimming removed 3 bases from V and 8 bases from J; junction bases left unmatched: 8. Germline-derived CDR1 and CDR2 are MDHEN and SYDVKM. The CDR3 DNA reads TGTGCCAGCAGTTTTGGGTGGGGACAGGGGGCGTATGAGCAGTTCTTC. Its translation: CASSFGWGQGAYEQFF.

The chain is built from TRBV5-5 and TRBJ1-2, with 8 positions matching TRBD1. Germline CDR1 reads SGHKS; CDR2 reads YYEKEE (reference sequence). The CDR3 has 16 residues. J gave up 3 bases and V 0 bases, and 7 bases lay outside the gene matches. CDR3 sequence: CASSLVGQGAHYGYTF. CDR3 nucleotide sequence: TGTGCCAGCAGCTTGGTTGGGCAGGGGGCTCACTATGGCTACACCTTC.

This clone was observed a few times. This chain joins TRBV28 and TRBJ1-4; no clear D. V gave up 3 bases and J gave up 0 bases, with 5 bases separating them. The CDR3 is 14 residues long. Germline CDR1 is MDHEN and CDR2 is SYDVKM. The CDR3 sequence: CASSFRATNEKLFF. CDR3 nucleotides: TGTGCCAGCAGTTTCCGGGCAACTAATGAAAAACTGTTTTTT.

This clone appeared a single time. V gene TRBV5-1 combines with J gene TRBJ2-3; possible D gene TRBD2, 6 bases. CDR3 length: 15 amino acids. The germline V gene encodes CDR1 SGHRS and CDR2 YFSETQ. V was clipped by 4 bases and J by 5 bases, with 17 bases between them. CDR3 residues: CASSPEGRIQDTQYF. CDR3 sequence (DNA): TGCGCCAGCAGCCCGGAGGGGAGGATCCAAGATACGCAGTATTTT.

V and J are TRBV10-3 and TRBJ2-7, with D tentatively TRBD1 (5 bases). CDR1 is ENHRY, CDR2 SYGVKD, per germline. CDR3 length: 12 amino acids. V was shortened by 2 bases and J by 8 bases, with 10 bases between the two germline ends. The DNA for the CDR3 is TGTGCCATCAGTGAGGGACAATTGAAGCAGTACTTC. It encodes CAISEGQLKQYF.

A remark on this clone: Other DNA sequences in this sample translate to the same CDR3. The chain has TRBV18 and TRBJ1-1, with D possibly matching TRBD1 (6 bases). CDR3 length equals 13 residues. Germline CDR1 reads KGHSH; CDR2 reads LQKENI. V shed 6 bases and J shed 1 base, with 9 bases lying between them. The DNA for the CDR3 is TGTGCCAGCTCCCCGACAGGGAACACTGAAGCTTTCTTT. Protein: CASSPTGNTEAFF.

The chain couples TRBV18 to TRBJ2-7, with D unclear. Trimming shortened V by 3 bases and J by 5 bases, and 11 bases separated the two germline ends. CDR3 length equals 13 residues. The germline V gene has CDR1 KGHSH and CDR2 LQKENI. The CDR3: CASSPSGSHEQYF. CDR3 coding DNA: TGTGCCAGCTCACCCTCCGGGTCCCACGAGCAGTACTTC.

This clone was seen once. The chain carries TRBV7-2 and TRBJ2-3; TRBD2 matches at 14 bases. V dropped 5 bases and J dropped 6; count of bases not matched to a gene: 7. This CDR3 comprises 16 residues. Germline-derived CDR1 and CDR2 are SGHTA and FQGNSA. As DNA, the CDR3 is TGTGCCAGCAGCCAGCGACTAGCGGGGGGGGCGGATACGCAGTATTTT. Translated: CASSQRLAGGADTQYF.

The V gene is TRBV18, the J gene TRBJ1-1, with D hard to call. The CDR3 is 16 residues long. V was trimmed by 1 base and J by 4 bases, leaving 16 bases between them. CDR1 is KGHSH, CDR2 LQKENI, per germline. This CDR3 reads CASSPREESRGTEAFF. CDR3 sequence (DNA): TGTGCCAGCTCACCACGGGAGGAGTCTCGGGGCACTGAAGCTTTCTTT. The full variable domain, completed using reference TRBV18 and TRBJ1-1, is NAGVMQNPRHLVRRRGQEARLRCSPMKGHSHVYWYRQLPEEGLKFMVYLQKENIIDESGMPKERFSAEFPKEGPSILRIQQVVRGDSAAYFCASSPREESRGTEAFFGQGTRLTVV.